This T cell receptor beta chain appears in the sequencing data of a study of cytomegalovirus exposure and HLA in healthy donors. Study-level results: Productive rates of about 87% or about 30% were seen for most TCR beta V segments in an earlier analysis. Specificity for CMV antigens was confirmed in vitro for a few of the CMV-associated chains. The number of N-insertions in an Asian-associated ancestry cluster was reportedly below the roughly 700-donor mean in a later analysis. What a later analysis showed was that several of the most significant clusters appeared linked to common viral pathogens.

Primers included in the PCR were 60 Vbeta and 13 Jbeta primers. Here immunoSEQ multiplex PCR was the method, and the copy in TCRdb shows in-frame clones only, minus some. The table has roughly 78,000 clones, roughly 64% seen once; the top ten hold roughly 5.6%. For this clone: Its antigen is still unknown.

This receptor was taken from a man aged 30 to 45 in good health and CMV-seropositive. Source material: PBMCs.

CDR3 DNA: TGTGCCAGCAGCTTAAGGGGTCAGGGAGGTACCGGGGAGCTGTTTTTT. Amino acid sequence: CASSLRGQGGTGELFF. V and J are TRBV7-8 and TRBJ2-2, with D possibly matching TRBD2 (6 bases). Germline V lookup: CDR1 SGHVS, CDR2 FQNEAQ. This CDR3 has 16 residues. V was pared by 2 bases and J by 5 bases, with 15 bases between.